This T cell receptor (beta chain) was identified during a study of OX40 agonist ivuxolimab in advanced cancers. Whole-study context: Patients in the trial were receiving intravenous ivuxolimab every 2 weeks, at doses of 0.01 to 10 mg/kg. A partial response was reached by three patients: one with hepatocellular carcinoma and two with cutaneous melanoma.

TCRdb's table, derived via immunoSEQ multiplex PCR, lists solely in-frame clones and lacks some. The sample shows some 72,000 clones, approximately 90% of them seen only once. This clonotype was sampled from an adult with an advanced solid tumor such as melanoma, head and neck, liver or kidney cancer. The material sequenced was CD4+ or CD8+ T cells sorted from blood, taken in a trial of the OX40 agonist ivuxolimab.

The CDR3 DNA reads TGTGCCACCAGCAGGGACTTGAGCACTGAAGCTTTCTTT. It translates to CATSRDLSTEAFF. V usage is TRBV15 and J usage is TRBJ1-1; D unclear. Germline-derived CDR1 and CDR2 are LNHNV and YYDKDF (reference sequence). CDR3 length: 13 amino acids. V was pared by 3 bases and J by 4 bases, with 9 bases between.